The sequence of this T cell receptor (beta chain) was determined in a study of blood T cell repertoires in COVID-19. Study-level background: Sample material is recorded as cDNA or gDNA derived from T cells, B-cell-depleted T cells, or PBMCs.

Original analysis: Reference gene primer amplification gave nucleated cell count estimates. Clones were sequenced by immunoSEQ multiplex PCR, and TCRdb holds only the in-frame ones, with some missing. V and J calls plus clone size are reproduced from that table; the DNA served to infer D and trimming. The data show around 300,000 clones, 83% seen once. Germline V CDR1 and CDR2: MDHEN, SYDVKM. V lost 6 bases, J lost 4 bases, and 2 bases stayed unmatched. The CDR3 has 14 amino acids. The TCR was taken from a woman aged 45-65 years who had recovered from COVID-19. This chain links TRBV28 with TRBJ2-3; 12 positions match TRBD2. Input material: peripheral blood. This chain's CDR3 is CASSRLAGADTQYF. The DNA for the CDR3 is TGTGCCAGCAGCCGACTAGCGGGAGCAGATACGCAGTATTTT.